This TCR beta chain was identified in a study of blood T cells in healthy people across ages. Broader study findings: The unsorted PBMCs prevented any conclusive comparison of naive versus antigen-experienced cells.

Isolation yielded PBMCs, at least 6 million per sample, in every case. The ends were cut back, 5 bases at V and 0 bases at J, with 14 bases in the middle. Germline V gene sequence: CDR1 SEHNR, CDR2 FQNEAQ (reference sequence). The CDR3 consists of 16 residues. In regard to this clonotype: Its matching antigen is unknown.

A second PCR of roughly 7 to 11 cycles used a sample-barcoded 5' primer and a J-beta primer mix. Unique molecular identifiers of 12 random nucleotides labeled each cDNA. Each CDR3 protein gets one entry after TCRdb re-called the 5' RACE reads with MiXCR. The repertoire holds approximately 1.5 million distinct CDR3 sequences, with 34% as singletons. The sample consisted of blood. The V call is TRBV7-9, the J call TRBJ2-1; no definite D call. The receptor was derived from a young woman in good health. Here the CDR3 reads CASSHLGGSSYNEQFF. CDR3 bases: TGTGCCAGCAGCCATTTGGGCGGTAGCTCCTACAATGAGCAGTTCTTC.